This TCR beta chain was found in a study of T cell responses to AZD1222 COVID-19 vaccine. The study pooled second doses at about 4 or about 12 weeks. On this clone: The antigen is not known.

The protocol was immunoSEQ multiplex PCR, while the TCRdb copy is restricted to in-frame clones and leaves out a portion. This sample has 88,000 or so clones, with less than 90% found just once. Study-wide results and limits: Donors were mostly white British, more females; clonal diversity possibly underestimated. Two AZD1222 administrations were followed by greater Spike-specific TCR breadth and depth.

The CDR3 consists of 15 residues. CDR1 SGHNT and CDR2 YYREEE come from the germline V gene (reference sequence). Losses at the gene ends were 5 bases for V and 6 bases for J; bases not matched to a gene: 7. This chain connects TRBV5-4 to TRBJ2-2; 10 bases are shared with TRBD1. This receptor was identified in an adult who received the AZD1222 COVID-19 vaccine. The material was peripheral blood, obtained 28 days after the second AZD1222 dose. The CDR3 nucleotides read TGTGCCAGCAGAATGACAGGGGGCTCGGCCGGGGAGCTGTTTTTT. This sequence encodes CASRMTGGSAGELFF.